This is a list of T cell receptor beta chains from one sample in a study of blood T cell repertoires in COVID-19. Assay used: immunoSEQ multiplex PCR; TCRdb lists only in-frame clones, some missing. The sample has roughly 120,000 clones; about 80% are singletons. The sample was peripheral blood. The receptors come from a woman between 45 and 60 years old with acute or convalescent COVID-19. The CDR3 runs from the conserved cysteine through the conserved F or W. The order of the fields is J gene, D gene, clone size, V gene, CDR3 DNA, CDR3 protein. D genes are given only for firm matches. Size is stated for part of the rows, as once, few or many counts, or as a class when the clone is expanded.

J gene: TRBJ1-1; D gene: NA; clone size: NA; V gene: TRBV5-8; CDR3 DNA: TGTGCCAGCAGCTTTCCGGGAGCTCAGGGAGCTTTCTTT; CDR3 protein: CASSFPGAQGAFF
J gene: TRBJ1-5; D gene: TRBD1; clone size: NA; V gene: TRBV7-6; CDR3 DNA: TGTGCCAGCAGTCCGGGACAGGGGGGGGATAGCAATCAGCCCCAGCATTTT; CDR3 protein: CASSPGQGGDSNQPQHF
J gene: TRBJ2-7; D gene: NA; clone size: once; V gene: TRBV6-5; CDR3 DNA: TGTGCCAGCAATCCGTTGGACAGCTGGGCCTACGAGCAGTACTTC; CDR3 protein: CASNPLDSWAYEQYF
J gene: TRBJ2-5; D gene: NA; clone size: NA; V gene: TRBV24-1; CDR3 DNA: TGTGCCACCAGTGCGAGGGTATTAGAGGAGACCCAGTACTTC; CDR3 protein: CATSARVLEETQYF
J gene: TRBJ2-3; D gene: TRBD2; clone size: NA; V gene: TRBV9; CDR3 DNA: TGTGCCAGCAGCGTAACCGGAGCTAGCGGGGGACGCACAGATACGCAGTATTTT; CDR3 protein: CASSVTGASGGRTDTQYF
J gene: TRBJ1-3; D gene: NA; clone size: NA; V gene: TRBV18; CDR3 DNA: TGTGCCAGCTCACCCGAGGCAGGGGACCGAAACACCATATATTTT; CDR3 protein: CASSPEAGDRNTIYF
J gene: TRBJ1-5; D gene: NA; clone size: few; V gene: TRBV2; CDR3 DNA: TGTGCCAGCAGAATAGGGGGACAGCCCCAGCATTTT; CDR3 protein: CASRIGGQPQHF
J gene: TRBJ2-1; D gene: NA; clone size: NA; V gene: TRBV5-4; CDR3 DNA: TGTGCCAGCAGCCTGGACGTGGCGGGCTACAATGAGCAGTTCTTC; CDR3 protein: CASSLDVAGYNEQFF
J gene: TRBJ2-5; D gene: TRBD2; clone size: NA; V gene: TRBV5-4; CDR3 DNA: TGTGCCAGCAGCCCCGGGGGGGGTAAAAAGACCCAGTACTTC; CDR3 protein: CASSPGGGKKTQYF
J gene: TRBJ1-1; D gene: NA; clone size: NA; V gene: TRBV5-1; CDR3 DNA: TGCGCCAGTGGATTCACAGGGAACACTGAAGCTTTCTTT; CDR3 protein: CASGFTGNTEAFF
J gene: TRBJ1-2; D gene: NA; clone size: NA; V gene: TRBV28; CDR3 DNA: TGTGCCAGCACCCTTCCGGGACACCTCTATGGCTACACCTTC; CDR3 protein: CASTLPGHLYGYTF
J gene: TRBJ1-5; D gene: NA; clone size: NA; V gene: TRBV7-9; CDR3 DNA: TGTGCCAGCAGCACCTTGGAGGGGAGTCAGCCCCAGCATTTT; CDR3 protein: CASSTLEGSQPQHF
J gene: TRBJ2-3; D gene: TRBD1; clone size: NA; V gene: TRBV5-1; CDR3 DNA: TGCGCCAGCAGCGTTGACAGGGGGCGGACAGATACGCAGTATTTT; CDR3 protein: CASSVDRGRTDTQYF